This TCR beta chain was captured in a study of post-analysis software for immune sequencing data. As for the study in general: Relapsing-remitting, secondary progressive and progressive-relapsing multiple sclerosis were all included among the disease courses.

Each TCR beta cDNA library carried unique molecular identifiers. It was from about 0.94 to 9.7 million T cells that about half a million cDNA molecules came. TCRdb used MiXCR to reprocess the PCR reads, holding one entry per CDR3 protein. The sample comprises around 400,000 distinct CDR3 sequences, roughly 40% of which are singletons, and less than 10% rests with the top ten. Study-wide results and caveats: There was significantly lower normalized Chao1 diversity in multiple sclerosis patients than in controls. The F measure placed samples prepared in the same batch into strongly shared clusters. Among four to six TRBV segments more frequent in patients than controls were TRBV5-6, TRBV5-1 and TRBV20-1.

Details on this clonotype: The antigen is not known.

CDR3 length equals 14 residues. V was pared by 10 bases and J by 8 bases, with 7 bases of the junction left unmatched. Germline V CDR1 and CDR2: MNHEY, SVGAGI. The sequence derives from a girl aged 2-10 years with multiple sclerosis. The J gene is TRBJ2-1, the V gene TRBV6-5; 14 positions match TRBD2. The sequenced sample was blood. Written as DNA, the CDR3 is TGTGCCACGGGACTAGCGGGAGTCTCGGATGAGCAGTTCTTC. Translating it yields CATGLAGVSDEQFF.